One TCR beta chain is described in this entry. Its specificity is unknown. The CDR3 end falls 3 residues outside the read, so it is completed with the germline J gene. The CDR3 is 15 amino acids. The V gene's germline CDR1 is KGHSH and CDR2 LQKENI. V lost 4 bases and J lost 0; bases outside the gene matches: 5. Clones were read by immunoSEQ multiplex PCR, and TCRdb kept only the in-frame ones, dropping some. Its clone listing holds 25,000 to 30,000 clones. This sample stems from a study of T cells in women clearing cervical HPV infection. Study-wide context: With HLA typing for only a few women, HLA confounding remains possible. General study points: Associations may precede or follow infection; HPV-specific or memory T cells were not isolated.

MY09/MY11 PCR detected cervical HPV DNA; dot-blot assigned genotypes. This receptor was taken from a woman between 18 and 75 years old with a cervical HPV16 infection that either progressed to CIN3+ or cleared (not recorded which). The J gene is TRBJ2-7, the V gene TRBV18, with 8 bases aligning to TRBD1. Source material: blood buffy coat. CDR3 protein: CASSHDRGISYEQYF. Partial CDR3 DNA: TGTGCCAGCTCACACGACAGGGGAATCTCCTACGAG. Looking up the rest from reference TRBV18 and TRBJ2-7 gives the full variable domain: NAGVMQNPRHLVRRRGQEARLRCSPMKGHSHVYWYRQLPEEGLKFMVYLQKENIIDESGMPKERFSAEFPKEGPSILRIQQVVRGDSAAYFCASSHDRGISYEQYFGPGTRLTVT.